The source of this T cell receptor beta chain is a study of cytomegalovirus exposure and HLA in healthy donors. Across the whole study: Prior work identified 95 million to 120 million unique TCR beta sequences in 150 million to 200 million T cells.

The V gene lost 2 bases and the J gene lost 2 bases, with 12 bases spanning the gap. CDR3 length: 15 residues. Germline V CDR1 and CDR2: SGHTA, FQGNSA. Overall study findings and caveats: A link between a missense DCLRE1C variant and TCR beta V- and J-gene trimming emerged from a later analysis. Immune exposure data for these donors was limited to CMV serostatus.

60 Vbeta and 13 Jbeta primers were used in PCR. Profiled with immunoSEQ multiplex PCR; TCRdb holds only in-frame clones, not every one. The table includes 200,000 to 250,000 clones, roughly 84% detected once. A note on this clone: Its matching antigen is unknown.

This clonotype was obtained from a human donor in good health. Sequenced: PBMCs. The V and J genes are TRBV7-2 and TRBJ2-5, with D perhaps matching TRBD2 (5 bases). CDR3 in amino acids: CASSLSPSLQETQYF. In DNA form, the CDR3 reads TGTGCCAGCAGCTTATCCCCTAGCTTACAAGAGACCCAGTACTTC.